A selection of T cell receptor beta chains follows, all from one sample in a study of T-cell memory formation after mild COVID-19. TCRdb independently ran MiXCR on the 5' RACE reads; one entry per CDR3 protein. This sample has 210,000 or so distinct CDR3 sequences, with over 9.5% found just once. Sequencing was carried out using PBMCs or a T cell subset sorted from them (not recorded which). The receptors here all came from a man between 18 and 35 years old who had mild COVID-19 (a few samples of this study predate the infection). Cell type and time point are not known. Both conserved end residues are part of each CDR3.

CDR3aa: CSAPRGSGNTEAFF; v_gene: TRBV20-1; j_gene: TRBJ1-1
CDR3aa: CASTWTDSNQPQHF; v_gene: TRBV7-2; j_gene: TRBJ1-5
CDR3aa: CASKTDYEQYF; v_gene: TRBV18; j_gene: TRBJ2-7
CDR3aa: CASSYSDGTNYGYTF; v_gene: TRBV6-5; j_gene: TRBJ1-2
CDR3aa: CASGTGLWGYTF; v_gene: TRBV12-5; j_gene: TRBJ1-2
CDR3aa: CASSLAGSNYEQYF; v_gene: TRBV5-1; j_gene: TRBJ2-7
CDR3aa: CATSLGLAGITDTQYF; v_gene: TRBV15; j_gene: TRBJ2-3
CDR3aa: CASSWTSGRTDTQYF; v_gene: TRBV12-3/TRBV12-4; j_gene: TRBJ2-3
CDR3aa: CASALGFYNEQFF; v_gene: TRBV12-3/TRBV12-4; j_gene: TRBJ2-1
CDR3aa: CASSLQGLHSGNTIYF; v_gene: TRBV5-1; j_gene: TRBJ1-3
CDR3aa: CASSLFTGLNTEAFF; v_gene: TRBV7-2; j_gene: TRBJ1-1
CDR3aa: CASSPRVPSTDTQYF; v_gene: TRBV5-6; j_gene: TRBJ2-3
CDR3aa: CASSLRAGDNYGYTF; v_gene: TRBV7-9; j_gene: TRBJ1-2
CDR3aa: CASSPRSGDEQYF; v_gene: TRBV18; j_gene: TRBJ2-7
CDR3aa: CASSFWLAVNTGELFF; v_gene: TRBV5-6; j_gene: TRBJ2-2
CDR3aa: CSARDIQRESFGELFF; v_gene: TRBV20-1; j_gene: TRBJ2-2
CDR3aa: CASSHTRDRGTGELFF; v_gene: TRBV7-9; j_gene: TRBJ2-2
CDR3aa: CASSQDLVAGITDTQYF; v_gene: TRBV4-1; j_gene: TRBJ2-3
CDR3aa: CASSYRGRKGENGYTF; v_gene: TRBV12-3/TRBV12-4; j_gene: TRBJ1-2
CDR3aa: CAIRGDRGNFNEQFF; v_gene: TRBV10-3; j_gene: TRBJ2-1
CDR3aa: CSAPPTSASYNEQFF; v_gene: TRBV20-1; j_gene: TRBJ2-1
CDR3aa: CASSSTGVEAFF; v_gene: TRBV12-3/TRBV12-4; j_gene: TRBJ1-1
CDR3aa: CASSPGGDRSTDTQYF; v_gene: TRBV5-1; j_gene: TRBJ2-3
CDR3aa: CASSLRDGYTDTQYF; v_gene: TRBV28; j_gene: TRBJ2-3
CDR3aa: CASSQGPGETQYF; v_gene: TRBV3-1; j_gene: TRBJ2-5
CDR3aa: CASSANTGTSEAFF; v_gene: TRBV7-3; j_gene: TRBJ1-1
CDR3aa: CSASRSGADTQYF; v_gene: TRBV20-1; j_gene: TRBJ2-3
CDR3aa: CASSVIGGSGANVLTF; v_gene: TRBV9; j_gene: TRBJ2-6
CDR3aa: CASSLETGRAFF; v_gene: TRBV7-9; j_gene: TRBJ1-1
CDR3aa: CSALRTDEQYF; v_gene: TRBV20-1; j_gene: TRBJ2-7
CDR3aa: CASSLARAGDTDTQYF; v_gene: TRBV7-9; j_gene: TRBJ2-3
CDR3aa: CASSLLQSVSGELFF; v_gene: TRBV12-3/TRBV12-4; j_gene: TRBJ2-2
CDR3aa: CASSLDTAETQYF; v_gene: TRBV5-1; j_gene: TRBJ2-5
CDR3aa: CASSLNLGRVAEAFF; v_gene: TRBV7-9; j_gene: TRBJ1-1
CDR3aa: CASSGVAGELFF; v_gene: TRBV6-5; j_gene: TRBJ2-2
CDR3aa: CSATNTGELFF; v_gene: TRBV20-1; j_gene: TRBJ2-2
CDR3aa: CSADRQMNTEAFF; v_gene: TRBV20-1; j_gene: TRBJ1-1
CDR3aa: CATSDRGYGYTF; v_gene: TRBV24-1; j_gene: TRBJ1-2
CDR3aa: CASSQDPSRADTQYF; v_gene: TRBV4-3; j_gene: TRBJ2-3
CDR3aa: CASRSDWGAGGTTDTQYF; v_gene: TRBV6-2/TRBV6-3; j_gene: TRBJ2-3
CDR3aa: CASSQRNVPDSNQPQHF; v_gene: TRBV6-2/TRBV6-3; j_gene: TRBJ1-5
CDR3aa: CASSQLFTGNQPQHF; v_gene: TRBV4-1; j_gene: TRBJ1-5
CDR3aa: CSARRQLTNYGYTF; v_gene: TRBV20-1; j_gene: TRBJ1-2
CDR3aa: CASSPGQGQTQYF; v_gene: TRBV7-6; j_gene: TRBJ2-5
CDR3aa: CASSFSGGVVYGYTF; v_gene: TRBV7-2; j_gene: TRBJ1-2
CDR3aa: CASSPGFMGANVLTF; v_gene: TRBV18; j_gene: TRBJ2-6
CDR3aa: CASSLAALAGGTDTQYF; v_gene: TRBV5-1; j_gene: TRBJ2-3
CDR3aa: CASSPLGLAYEQYF; v_gene: TRBV18; j_gene: TRBJ2-7
CDR3aa: CATSRQVINTGELFF; v_gene: TRBV12-3/TRBV12-4; j_gene: TRBJ2-2
CDR3aa: CASSQTGTGNGYTF; v_gene: TRBV18; j_gene: TRBJ1-2
CDR3aa: CASSKWQEKLFF; v_gene: TRBV21-1; j_gene: TRBJ1-4
CDR3aa: CASSYTFGGGPGDTQYF; v_gene: TRBV6-5; j_gene: TRBJ2-3
CDR3aa: CASSNTGGEQYF; v_gene: TRBV25-1; j_gene: TRBJ2-7
CDR3aa: CASSLGRQLETQYF; v_gene: TRBV7-6; j_gene: TRBJ2-5
CDR3aa: CATSDSKDRTVSDTQYF; v_gene: TRBV24-1; j_gene: TRBJ2-3